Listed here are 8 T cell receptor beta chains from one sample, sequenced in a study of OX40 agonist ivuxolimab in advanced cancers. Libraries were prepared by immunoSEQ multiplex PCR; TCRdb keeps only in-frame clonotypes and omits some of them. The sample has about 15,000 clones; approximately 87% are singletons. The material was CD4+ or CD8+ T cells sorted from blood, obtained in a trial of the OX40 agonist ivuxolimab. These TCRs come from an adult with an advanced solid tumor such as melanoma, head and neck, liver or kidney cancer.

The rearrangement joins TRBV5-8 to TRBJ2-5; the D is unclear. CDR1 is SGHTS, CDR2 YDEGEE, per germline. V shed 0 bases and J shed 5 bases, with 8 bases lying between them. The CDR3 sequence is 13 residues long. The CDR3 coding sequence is TGTGCCAGCAGCTTGGGCGGAGTGGAGACCCAGTACTTC. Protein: CASSLGGVETQYF.

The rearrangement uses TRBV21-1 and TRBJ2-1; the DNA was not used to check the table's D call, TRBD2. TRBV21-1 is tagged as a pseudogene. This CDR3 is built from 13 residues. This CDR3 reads CASSARGGIEQFF. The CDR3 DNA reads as TGTGCCAGCAGCGCGAGGGGGGGGATAGAGCAGTTCTTC.

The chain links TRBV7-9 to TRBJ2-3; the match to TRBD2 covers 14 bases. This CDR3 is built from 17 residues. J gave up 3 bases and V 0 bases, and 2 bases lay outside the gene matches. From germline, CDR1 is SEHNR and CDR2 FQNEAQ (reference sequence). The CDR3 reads CASSLATSGGATDTQYF. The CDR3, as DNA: TGTGCCAGCAGCTTAGCGACTAGCGGGGGGGCAACAGATACGCAGTATTTT. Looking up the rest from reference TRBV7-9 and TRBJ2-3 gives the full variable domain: DTGVSQNPRHKITKRGQNVTFRCDPISEHNRLYWYRQTLGQGPEFLTYFQNEAQLEKSRLLSDRFSAERPKGSFSTLEIQRTEQGDSAMYLCASSLATSGGATDTQYFGPGTRLTVL.

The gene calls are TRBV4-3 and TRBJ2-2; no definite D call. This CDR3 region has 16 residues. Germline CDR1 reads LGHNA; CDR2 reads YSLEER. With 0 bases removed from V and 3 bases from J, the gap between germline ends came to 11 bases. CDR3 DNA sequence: TGCGCCAGCAGCCAAGATGAAAGACGTTACACCGGGGAGCTGTTTTTT. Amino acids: CASSQDERRYTGELFF.

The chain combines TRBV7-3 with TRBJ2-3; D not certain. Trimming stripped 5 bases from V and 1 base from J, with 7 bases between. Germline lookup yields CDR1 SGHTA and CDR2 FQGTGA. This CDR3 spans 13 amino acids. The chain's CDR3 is CASSHTGTDTQYF. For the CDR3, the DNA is TGTGCCAGCAGCCATACAGGCACAGATACGCAGTATTTT.

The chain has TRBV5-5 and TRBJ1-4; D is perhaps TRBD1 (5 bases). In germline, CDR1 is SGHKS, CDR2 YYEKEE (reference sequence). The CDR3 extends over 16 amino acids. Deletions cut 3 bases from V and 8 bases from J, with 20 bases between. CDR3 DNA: TGTGCCAGCAGCTCCTCGGGTGGGGGAGTATCAGAAAAACTGTTTTTT. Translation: CASSSSGGGVSEKLFF.

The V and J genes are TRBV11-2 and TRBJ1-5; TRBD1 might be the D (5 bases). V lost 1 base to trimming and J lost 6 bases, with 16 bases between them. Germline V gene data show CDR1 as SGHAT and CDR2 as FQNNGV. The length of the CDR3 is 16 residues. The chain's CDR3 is CASSLAVGQGSQPQHF. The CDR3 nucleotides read TGTGCCAGCAGCTTAGCGGTCGGGCAGGGCAGTCAGCCCCAGCATTTT.

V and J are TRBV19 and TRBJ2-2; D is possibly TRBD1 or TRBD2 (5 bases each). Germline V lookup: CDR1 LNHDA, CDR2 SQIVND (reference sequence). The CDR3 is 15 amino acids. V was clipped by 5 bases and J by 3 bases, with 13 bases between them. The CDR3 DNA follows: TGTGCCAGTAGTCCCGAGGGACGCTACACCGGGGAGCTGTTTTTT. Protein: CASSPEGRYTGELFF.